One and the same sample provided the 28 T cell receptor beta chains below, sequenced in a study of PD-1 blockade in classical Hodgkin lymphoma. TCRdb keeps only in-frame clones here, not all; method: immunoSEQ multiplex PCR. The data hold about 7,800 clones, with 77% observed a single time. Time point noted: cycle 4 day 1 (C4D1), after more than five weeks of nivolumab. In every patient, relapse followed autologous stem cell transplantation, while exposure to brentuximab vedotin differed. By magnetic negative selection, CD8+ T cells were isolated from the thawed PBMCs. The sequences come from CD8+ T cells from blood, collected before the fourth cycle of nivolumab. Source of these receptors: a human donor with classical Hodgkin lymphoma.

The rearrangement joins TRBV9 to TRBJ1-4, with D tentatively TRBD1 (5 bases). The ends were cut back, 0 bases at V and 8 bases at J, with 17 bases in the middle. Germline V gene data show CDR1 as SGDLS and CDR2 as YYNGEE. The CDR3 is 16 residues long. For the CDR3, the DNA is TGTGCCAGCAGCGTAGAGAGAGACACAGGAGGCGAAAAACTGTTTTTT. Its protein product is CASSVERDTGGEKLFF.

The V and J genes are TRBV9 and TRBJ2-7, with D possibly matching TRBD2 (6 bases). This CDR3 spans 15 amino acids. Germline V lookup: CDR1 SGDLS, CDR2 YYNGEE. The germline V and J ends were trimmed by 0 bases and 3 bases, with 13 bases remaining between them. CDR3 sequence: CASSVEEGTIYEQYF. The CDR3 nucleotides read TGTGCCAGCAGCGTAGAGGAGGGAACTATCTACGAGCAGTACTTC.

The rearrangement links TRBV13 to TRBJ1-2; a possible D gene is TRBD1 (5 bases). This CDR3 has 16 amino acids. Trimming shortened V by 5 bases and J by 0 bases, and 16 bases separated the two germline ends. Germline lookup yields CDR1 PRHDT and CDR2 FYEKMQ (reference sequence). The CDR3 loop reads CASSGSGAYSNYGYTF. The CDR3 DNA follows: TGTGCCAGCAGCGGCTCCGGGGCTTACTCTAACTATGGCTACACCTTC.

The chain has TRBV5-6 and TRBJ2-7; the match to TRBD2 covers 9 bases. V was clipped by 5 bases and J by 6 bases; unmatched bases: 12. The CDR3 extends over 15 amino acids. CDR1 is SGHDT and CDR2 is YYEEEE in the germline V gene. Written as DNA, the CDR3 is TGTGCCAGCAGTGTCCTAGCGGGGTTGGGGTCCGAGCAGTACTTC. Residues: CASSVLAGLGSEQYF.

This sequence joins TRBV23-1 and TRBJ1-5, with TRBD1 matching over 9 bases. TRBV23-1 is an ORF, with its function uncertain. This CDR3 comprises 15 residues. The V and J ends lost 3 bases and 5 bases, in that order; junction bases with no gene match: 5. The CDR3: CASSHRDRVDQPQHF. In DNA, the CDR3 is TGCGCCAGCAGTCATCGGGACAGGGTGGATCAGCCCCAGCATTTT.

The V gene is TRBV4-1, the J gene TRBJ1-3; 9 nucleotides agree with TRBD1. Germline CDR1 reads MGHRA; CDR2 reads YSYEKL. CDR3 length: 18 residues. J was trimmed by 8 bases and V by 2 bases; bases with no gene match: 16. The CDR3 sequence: CASSQRRGRDREGDTIYF. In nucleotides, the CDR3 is TGCGCCAGCAGCCAAAGAAGGGGCCGGGACAGGGAAGGGGACACCATATATTTT.

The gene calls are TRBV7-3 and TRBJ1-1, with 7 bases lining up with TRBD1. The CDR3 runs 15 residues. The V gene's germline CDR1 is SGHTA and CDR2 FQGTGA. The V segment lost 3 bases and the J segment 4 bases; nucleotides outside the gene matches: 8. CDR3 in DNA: TGTGCCAGCAGCTTGGCAGGGGGACGAGGCACTGAAGCTTTCTTT. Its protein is CASSLAGGRGTEAFF.

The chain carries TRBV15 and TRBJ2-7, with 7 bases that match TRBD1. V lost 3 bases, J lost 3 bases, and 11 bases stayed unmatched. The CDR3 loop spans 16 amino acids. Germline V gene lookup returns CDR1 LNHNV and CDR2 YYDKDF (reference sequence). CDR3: CATSREADRVYYEQYF. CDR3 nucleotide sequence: TGTGCCACCAGCAGGGAGGCTGACAGGGTTTACTACGAGCAGTACTTC.

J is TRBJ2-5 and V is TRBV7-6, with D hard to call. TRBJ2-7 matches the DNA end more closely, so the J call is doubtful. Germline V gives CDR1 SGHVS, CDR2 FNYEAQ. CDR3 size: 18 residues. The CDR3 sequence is CASSLPRPDTQRTYEQYF. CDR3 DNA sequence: TGTGCCAGCAGCTTACCCCGACCTGACACCCAGCGCACCTACGAGCAGTACTTC.

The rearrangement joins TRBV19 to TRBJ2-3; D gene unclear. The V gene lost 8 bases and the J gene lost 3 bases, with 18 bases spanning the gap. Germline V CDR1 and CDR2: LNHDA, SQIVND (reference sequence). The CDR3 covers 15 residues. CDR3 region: CASAYMGFETDTQYF. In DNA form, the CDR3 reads TGTGCCAGTGCCTATATGGGATTCGAGACAGATACGCAGTATTTT. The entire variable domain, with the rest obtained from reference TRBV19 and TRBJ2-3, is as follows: DGGITQSPKYLFRKEGQNVTLSCEQNLNHDAMYWYRQDPGQGLRLIYYSQIVNDFQKGDIAEGYSVSREKKESFPLTVTSAQKNPTAFYLCASAYMGFETDTQYFGPGTRLTVL.

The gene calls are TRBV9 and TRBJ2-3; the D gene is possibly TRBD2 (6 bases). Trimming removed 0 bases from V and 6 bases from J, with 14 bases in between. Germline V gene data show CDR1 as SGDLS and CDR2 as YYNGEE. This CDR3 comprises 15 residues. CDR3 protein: CASSVDGGIADTQYF. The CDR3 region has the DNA TGTGCCAGCAGCGTAGACGGGGGAATCGCGGATACGCAGTATTTT.

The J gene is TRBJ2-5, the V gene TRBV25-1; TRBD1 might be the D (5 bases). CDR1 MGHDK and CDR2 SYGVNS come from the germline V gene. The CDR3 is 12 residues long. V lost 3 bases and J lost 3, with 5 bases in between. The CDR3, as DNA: TGTGCCAGCAGTGACAGGGAAGAGACCCAGTACTTC. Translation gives CASSDREETQYF.

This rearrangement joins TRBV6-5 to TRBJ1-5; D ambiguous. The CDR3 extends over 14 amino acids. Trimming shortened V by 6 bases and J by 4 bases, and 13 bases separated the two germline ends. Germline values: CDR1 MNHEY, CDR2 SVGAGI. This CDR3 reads CASRNVGRNQPQHF. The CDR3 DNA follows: TGTGCCAGCAGGAACGTAGGGCGGAATCAGCCCCAGCATTTT.

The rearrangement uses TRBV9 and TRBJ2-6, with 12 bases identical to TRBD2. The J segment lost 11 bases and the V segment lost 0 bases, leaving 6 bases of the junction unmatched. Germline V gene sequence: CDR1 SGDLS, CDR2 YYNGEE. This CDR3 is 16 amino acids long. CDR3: CASSVELAGGSYVLTF. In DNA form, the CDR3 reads TGTGCCAGCAGCGTAGAACTAGCGGGGGGCTCCTACGTCCTGACTTTC.

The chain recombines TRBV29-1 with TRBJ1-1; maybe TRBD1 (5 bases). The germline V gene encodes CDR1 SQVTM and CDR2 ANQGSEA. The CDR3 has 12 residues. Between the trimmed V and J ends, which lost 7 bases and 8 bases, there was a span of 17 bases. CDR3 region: CSAVVGPMEAFF. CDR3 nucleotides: TGCAGCGCAGTGGTGGGACCGATGGAAGCTTTCTTT.

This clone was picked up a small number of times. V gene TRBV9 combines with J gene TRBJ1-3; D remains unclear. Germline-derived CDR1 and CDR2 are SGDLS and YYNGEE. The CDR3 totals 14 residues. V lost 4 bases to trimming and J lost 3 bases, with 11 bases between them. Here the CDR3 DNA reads TGTGCCAGCAGCCCCGGAAGGGTTGGAAACACCATATATTTT. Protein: CASSPGRVGNTIYF. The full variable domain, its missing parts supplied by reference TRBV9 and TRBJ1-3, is DSGVTQTPKHLITATGQRVTLRCSPRSGDLSVYWYQQSLDQGLQFLIQYYNGEERAKGNILERFSAQQFPDLHSELNLSSLELGDSALYFCASSPGRVGNTIYFGEGSWLTVV.

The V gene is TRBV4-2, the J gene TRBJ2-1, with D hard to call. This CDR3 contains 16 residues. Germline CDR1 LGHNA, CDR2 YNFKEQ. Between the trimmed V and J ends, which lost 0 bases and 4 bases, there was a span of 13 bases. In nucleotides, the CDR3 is TGTGCCAGCAGCCAAGAGGTGGGAAACCCTTACAATGAGCAGTTCTTC. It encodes CASSQEVGNPYNEQFF.

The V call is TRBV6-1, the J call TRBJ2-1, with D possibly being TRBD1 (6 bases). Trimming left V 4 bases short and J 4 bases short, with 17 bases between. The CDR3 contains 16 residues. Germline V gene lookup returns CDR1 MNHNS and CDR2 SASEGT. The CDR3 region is CASSARTGMVYNEQFF. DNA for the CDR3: TGTGCCAGCAGTGCCCGAACAGGGATGGTTTACAATGAGCAGTTCTTC.

The CDR3 DNA is TGTGCCAGCTCAGCTCGGGACAGCGAGCTCGCCGAGCAGTACTTC. Residues: CASSARDSELAEQYF. The V and J genes are TRBV18 and TRBJ2-7; 7 bases match TRBD1. Germline V CDR1 and CDR2: KGHSH, LQKENI. The CDR3 sequence is 15 residues long. J lost 6 bases, V lost 5 bases, and 13 bases had no gene match. The entire variable domain, with the rest obtained from reference TRBV18 and TRBJ2-7, is as follows: NAGVMQNPRHLVRRRGQEARLRCSPMKGHSHVYWYRQLPEEGLKFMVYLQKENIIDESGMPKERFSAEFPKEGPSILRIQQVVRGDSAAYFCASSARDSELAEQYFGPGTRLTVT.

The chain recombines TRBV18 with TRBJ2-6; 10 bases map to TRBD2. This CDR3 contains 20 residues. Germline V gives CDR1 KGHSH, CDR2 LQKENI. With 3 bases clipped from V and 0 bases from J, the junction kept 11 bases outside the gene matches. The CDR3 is CASSPTRLAGSTSGANVLTF. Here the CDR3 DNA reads TGTGCCAGCTCACCGACTCGACTAGCGGGTAGTACCTCTGGGGCCAACGTCCTGACTTTC.

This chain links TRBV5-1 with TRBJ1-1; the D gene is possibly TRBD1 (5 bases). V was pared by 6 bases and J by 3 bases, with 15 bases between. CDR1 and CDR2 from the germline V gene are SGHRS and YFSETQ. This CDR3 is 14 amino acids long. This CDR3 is CASNGGESDTEAFF. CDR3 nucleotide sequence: TGCGCCAGCAATGGGGGGGAATCGGACACTGAAGCTTTCTTT. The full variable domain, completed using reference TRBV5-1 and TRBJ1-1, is KAGVTQTPRYLIKTRGQQVTLSCSPISGHRSVSWYQQTPGQGLQFLFEYFSETQRNKGNFPGRFSGRQFSNSRSEMNVSTLELGDSALYLCASNGGESDTEAFFGQGTRLTVV.

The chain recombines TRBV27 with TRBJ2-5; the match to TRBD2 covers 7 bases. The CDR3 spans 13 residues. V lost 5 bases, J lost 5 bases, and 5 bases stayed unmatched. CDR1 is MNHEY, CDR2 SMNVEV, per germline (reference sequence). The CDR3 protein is CASSPGGWETQYF. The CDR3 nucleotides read TGTGCCAGCAGTCCGGGGGGATGGGAGACCCAGTACTTC.

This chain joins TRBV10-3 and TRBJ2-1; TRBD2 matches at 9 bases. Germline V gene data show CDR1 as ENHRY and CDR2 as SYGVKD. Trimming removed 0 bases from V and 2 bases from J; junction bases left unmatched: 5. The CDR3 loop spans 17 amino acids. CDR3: CAISESVAGVTYNEQFF. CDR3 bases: TGTGCCATCAGTGAGTCGGTAGCGGGAGTGACCTACAATGAGCAGTTCTTC.

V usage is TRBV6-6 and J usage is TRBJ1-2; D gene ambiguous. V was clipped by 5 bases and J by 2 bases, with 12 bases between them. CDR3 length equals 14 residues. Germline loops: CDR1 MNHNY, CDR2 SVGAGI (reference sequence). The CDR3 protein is CASSAIPRNYGYTF. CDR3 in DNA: TGTGCCAGCAGTGCAATTCCAAGAAACTATGGCTACACCTTC.

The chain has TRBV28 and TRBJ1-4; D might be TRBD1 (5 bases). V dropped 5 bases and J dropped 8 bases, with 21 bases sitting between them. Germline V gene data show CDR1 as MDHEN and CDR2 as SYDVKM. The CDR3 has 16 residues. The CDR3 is CASSPPVGGVREKLFF. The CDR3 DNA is TGTGCCAGCAGTCCGCCTGTGGGGGGAGTTCGGGAAAAACTGTTTTTT.

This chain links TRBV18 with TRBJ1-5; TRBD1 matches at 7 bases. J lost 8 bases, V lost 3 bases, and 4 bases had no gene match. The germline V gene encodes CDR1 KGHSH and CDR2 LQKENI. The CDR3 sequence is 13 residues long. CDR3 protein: CASSPNRGKPQHF. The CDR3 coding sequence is TGTGCCAGCTCACCCAACAGGGGTAAGCCCCAGCATTTT.

The CDR3 spells CASMVSYNEQFF. The CDR3 DNA follows: TGTGCCAGCATGGTCTCCTACAATGAGCAGTTCTTC. V gene TRBV6-5 combines with J gene TRBJ2-1; unclear D gene. The CDR3 totals 12 residues. Trimming took 7 bases from V and 0 from J, leaving 4 bases between them. Germline V CDR1 and CDR2: MNHEY, SVGAGI.

The CDR3 region is CASRELGIGASSGANVLTF. CDR3 in DNA: TGTGCCAGCAGAGAATTAGGGATCGGCGCGAGCTCTGGGGCCAACGTCCTGACTTTC. The chain combines TRBV7-9 with TRBJ2-6; the D is unclear. With 6 bases removed from V and 0 bases from J, the gap between germline ends came to 21 bases. The germline V gene encodes CDR1 SEHNR and CDR2 FQNEAQ (reference sequence). The CDR3 extends over 19 amino acids.